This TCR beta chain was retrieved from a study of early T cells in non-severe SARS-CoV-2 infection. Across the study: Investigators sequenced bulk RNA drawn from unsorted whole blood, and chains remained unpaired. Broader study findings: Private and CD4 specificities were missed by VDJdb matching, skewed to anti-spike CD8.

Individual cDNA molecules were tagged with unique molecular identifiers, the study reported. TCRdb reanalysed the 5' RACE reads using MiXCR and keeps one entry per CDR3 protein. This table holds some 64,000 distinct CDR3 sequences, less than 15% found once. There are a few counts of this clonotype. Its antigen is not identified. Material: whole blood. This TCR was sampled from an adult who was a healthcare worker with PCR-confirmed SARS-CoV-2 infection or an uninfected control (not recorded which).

The DNA for the CDR3 is TGTGCCAGCAGTCACAGGGGTGGGACAGGGAATACGCAGTATTTT. It encodes CASSHRGGTGNTQYF. This chain links TRBV12-3 or TRBV12-4 with TRBJ2-3; TRBD1 aligns across 9 bases. V lost 5 bases and J lost 7; bases outside the gene matches: 10. The CDR3 totals 15 residues.